These 9 T cell receptor beta chains came from one sample sequenced in a study of T cell repertoires in cytomegalovirus infection. One entry per CDR3 protein, called by TCRdb with MiXCR from the reads. Of hundreds of thousands of distinct CDR3 sequences listed, around a third are singletons. Antigen specificity for these receptors is unknown. The sample was cultured PBMCs, taken from culture after CMV antigen stimulation. The origin of the receptors is a human donor in good health (CMV status not recorded). Some clones in this sample may be carry-over from other donors' samples.

This chain uses TRBV4-2 with TRBJ1-6; TRBD1 might be the D (5 bases). The germline V gene encodes CDR1 LGHNA and CDR2 YNFKEQ. Trimming left V 0 bases short and J 15 bases short, with 15 bases between. The CDR3 loop spans 14 amino acids. CDR3 sequence reads: CASSQDVAQGLLHF. As DNA, the CDR3 is TGTGCCAGCAGCCAAGATGTCGCTCAGGGTCTCCTCCACTTT.

V and J are TRBV7-9 and TRBJ2-3; 7 bases align to TRBD1. The germline V gene encodes CDR1 SEHNR and CDR2 FQNEAQ (reference sequence). With 1 base clipped from V and 0 bases from J, the junction kept 7 bases outside the gene matches. There are 17 residues in the CDR3. The CDR3 region has the DNA TGTGCCAGCAGCTTAGGGAGAGGGGGCGCCAGCACAGATACGCAGTATTTT. It specifies CASSLGRGGASTDTQYF.

In regard to this clonotype: Relative to the germline gene, one junction end is altered; a read error may explain this. The chain joins TRBV4-1 to TRBJ2-7; 13 positions match TRBD2. This CDR3 is built from 17 residues. Germline V CDR1 and CDR2: MGHRA, YSYEKL. CDR3 sequence (DNA): TGCGCCAGCAGTCAAGAGGTGCGACTAGCGGGGGGCTACGAGCAGTACTTC. Translated: CASSQEVRLAGGYEQYF.

The chain combines TRBV6-1 with TRBJ1-1, with 12 bases that match TRBD1. The CDR3 covers 14 residues. The V gene's germline CDR1 is MNHNS and CDR2 SASEGT. J gave up 6 bases and V 5 bases, and 4 bases lay outside the gene matches. Here the CDR3 reads CASSWGTGGAEAFF. In nucleotides, the CDR3 is TGTGCCAGCAGTTGGGGGACAGGGGGCGCTGAAGCTTTCTTT.

The chain carries TRBV5-1 and TRBJ1-1; possible D gene TRBD1, 5 bases. The CDR3 runs 16 residues. CDR1 SGHRS and CDR2 YFSETQ come from the germline V gene. Trimming cost V 3 bases and J 0 bases, with 15 bases left between them. The CDR3 DNA follows: TGCGCCAGCAGCTCGGGACTCGGTATTATGAACACTGAAGCTTTCTTT. It encodes CASSSGLGIMNTEAFF.

V and J are TRBV12-3 or TRBV12-4 and TRBJ2-3, with 7 bases fitting TRBD2. Trimming cost V 7 bases and J 0 bases; bases outside gene matches: 10. This CDR3 has 16 amino acids. CDR3 nucleotides: TGTGCCAGCACCCTAGGGCTAGCGGCTAGCACAGATACGCAGTATTTT. It yields the protein CASTLGLAASTDTQYF.

The count of this clonotype is one. The V gene is TRBV25-1, the J gene TRBJ2-7; weak D call: TRBD2 (5 bases). V lost 1 base to trimming and J lost 5 bases, with 9 bases between them. CDR1 and CDR2 from the germline V gene are MGHDK and SYGVNS. The CDR3 spans 13 residues. CDR3 amino acids: CASSESSGNEQYF. The CDR3 region has the DNA TGTGCCAGCAGTGAATCGTCGGGGAACGAGCAGTACTTC.

The chain employs TRBV7-9 and TRBJ1-2; a possible D gene is TRBD1 (5 bases). The V end was cut by 6 bases, the J end by 4 bases, with 12 bases between. The germline CDR1 and CDR2 sequences are SEHNR and FQNEAQ (reference sequence). The CDR3 length is 13 residues. The CDR3 loop reads CASRPPQGYGYTF. Written as DNA, the CDR3 is TGTGCCAGCAGACCCCCCCAGGGCTATGGCTACACCTTC.

A few counts support this clonotype. The chain has TRBV12-3 or TRBV12-4 and TRBJ1-3; D not resolved. This CDR3 region has 13 residues. Trimming stripped 3 bases from V and 6 bases from J, with 9 bases between. CDR3 in DNA: TGTGCCAGCAGTTTGACGCCACCAAACACCATATATTTT. Encoded protein: CASSLTPPNTIYF.